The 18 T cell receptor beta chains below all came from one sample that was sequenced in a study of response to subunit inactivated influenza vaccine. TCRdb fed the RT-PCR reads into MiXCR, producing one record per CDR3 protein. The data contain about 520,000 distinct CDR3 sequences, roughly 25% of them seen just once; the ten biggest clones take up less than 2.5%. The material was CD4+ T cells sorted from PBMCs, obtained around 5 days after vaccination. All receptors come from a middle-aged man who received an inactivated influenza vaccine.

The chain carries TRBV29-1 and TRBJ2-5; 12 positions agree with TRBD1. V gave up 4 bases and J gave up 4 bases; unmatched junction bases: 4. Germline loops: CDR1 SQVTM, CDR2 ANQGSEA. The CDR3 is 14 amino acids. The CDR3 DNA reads TGCAGCGTTGCTCGGGACAGGGGGCGAGAGACCCAGTACTTC. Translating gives CSVARDRGRETQYF.

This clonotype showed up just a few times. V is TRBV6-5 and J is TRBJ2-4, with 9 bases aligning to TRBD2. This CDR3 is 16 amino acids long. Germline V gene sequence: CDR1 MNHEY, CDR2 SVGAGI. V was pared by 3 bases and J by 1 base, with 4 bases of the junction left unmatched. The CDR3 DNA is TGTGCCAGCAGTTATGGGCGGGAGGGGGCCAAAAACATTCAGTACTTC. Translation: CASSYGREGAKNIQYF.

This CDR3 is CASSLMEFSTGELFF. The CDR3 bases are TGTGCCAGCAGTTTAATGGAGTTTAGCACCGGGGAGCTGTTTTTT. The chain couples TRBV12-3 or TRBV12-4 to TRBJ2-2; no firm D call. The CDR3 contains 15 residues. The ends were cut back, 2 bases at V and 4 bases at J, with 11 bases in the middle.

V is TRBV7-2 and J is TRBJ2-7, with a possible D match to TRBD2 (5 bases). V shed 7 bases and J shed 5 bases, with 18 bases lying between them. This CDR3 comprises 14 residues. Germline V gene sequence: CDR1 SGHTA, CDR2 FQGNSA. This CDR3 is CASTPGIGWDEQYF. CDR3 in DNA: TGTGCCAGCACCCCCGGGATAGGGTGGGACGAGCAGTACTTC. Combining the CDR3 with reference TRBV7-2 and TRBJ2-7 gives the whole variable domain GAGVSQSPSNKVTEKGKDVELRCDPISGHTALYWYRQSLGQGLEFLIYFQGNSAPDKSGLPSDRFSAERTGGSVSTLTIQRTQQEDSAVYLCASTPGIGWDEQYFGPGTRLTVT.

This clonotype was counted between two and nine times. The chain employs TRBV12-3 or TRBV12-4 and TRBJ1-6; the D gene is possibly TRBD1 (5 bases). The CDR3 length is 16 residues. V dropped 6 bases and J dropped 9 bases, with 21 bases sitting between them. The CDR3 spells CASSPRARGYSSPLHF. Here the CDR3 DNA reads TGTGCCAGCAGCCCCAGGGCGCGGGGGTACAGTTCACCCCTCCACTTT.

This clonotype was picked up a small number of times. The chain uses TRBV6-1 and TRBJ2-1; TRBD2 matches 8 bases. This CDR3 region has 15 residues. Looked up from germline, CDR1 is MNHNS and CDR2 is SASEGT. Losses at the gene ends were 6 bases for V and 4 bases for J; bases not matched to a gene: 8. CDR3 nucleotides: TGTGCCAGCAGACCGGGGGGGGGGAAGTACAATGAGCAGTTCTTC. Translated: CASRPGGGKYNEQFF.

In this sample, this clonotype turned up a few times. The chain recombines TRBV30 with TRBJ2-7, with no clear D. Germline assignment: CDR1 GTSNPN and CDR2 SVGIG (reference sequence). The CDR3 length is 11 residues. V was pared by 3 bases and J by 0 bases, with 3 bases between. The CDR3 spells CAWSHSYEQYF. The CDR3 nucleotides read TGTGCCTGGAGCCACTCCTACGAGCAGTACTTC.

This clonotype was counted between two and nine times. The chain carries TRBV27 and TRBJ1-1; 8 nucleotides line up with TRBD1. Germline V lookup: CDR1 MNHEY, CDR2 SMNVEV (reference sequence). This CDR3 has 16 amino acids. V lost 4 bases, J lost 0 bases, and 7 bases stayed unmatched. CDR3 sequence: CASSSNRGGMNTEAFF. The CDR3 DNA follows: TGTGCCAGCAGTTCCAACAGGGGGGGAATGAACACTGAAGCTTTCTTT.

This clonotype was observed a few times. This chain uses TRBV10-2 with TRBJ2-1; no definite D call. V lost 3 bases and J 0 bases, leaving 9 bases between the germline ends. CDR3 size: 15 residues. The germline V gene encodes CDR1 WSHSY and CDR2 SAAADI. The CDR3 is CASSDTAISYNEQFF. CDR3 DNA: TGCGCCAGCAGTGACACAGCGATCTCCTACAATGAGCAGTTCTTC.

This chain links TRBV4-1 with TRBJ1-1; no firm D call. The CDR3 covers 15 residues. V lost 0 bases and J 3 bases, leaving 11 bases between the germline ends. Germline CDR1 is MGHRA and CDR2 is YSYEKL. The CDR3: CASSQDRNGYTEAFF. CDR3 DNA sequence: TGCGCCAGCAGCCAAGACAGGAACGGATACACTGAAGCTTTCTTT.

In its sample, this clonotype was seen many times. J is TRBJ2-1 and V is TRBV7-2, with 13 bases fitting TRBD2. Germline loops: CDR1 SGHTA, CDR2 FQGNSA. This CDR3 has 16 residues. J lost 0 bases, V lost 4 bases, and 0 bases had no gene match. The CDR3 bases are TGTGCCAGCAGCTGGACTAGCGGGGGCTCCTACAATGAGCAGTTCTTC. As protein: CASSWTSGGSYNEQFF.

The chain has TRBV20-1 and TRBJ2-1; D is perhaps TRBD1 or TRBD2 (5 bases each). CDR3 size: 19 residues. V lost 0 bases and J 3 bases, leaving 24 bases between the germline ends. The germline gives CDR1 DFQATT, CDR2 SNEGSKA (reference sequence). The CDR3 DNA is TGCAGTGCTAGAGATAAGTCAAAGTCTCTTGGGGGAATCTACAATGAGCAGTTCTTC. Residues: CSARDKSKSLGGIYNEQFF.

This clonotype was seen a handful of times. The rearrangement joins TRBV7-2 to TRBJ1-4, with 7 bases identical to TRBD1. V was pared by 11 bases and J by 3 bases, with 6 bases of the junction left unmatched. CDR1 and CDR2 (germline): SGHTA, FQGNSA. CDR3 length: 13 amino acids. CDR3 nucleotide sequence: TGTGCCGGACAAAGGGGGCCTAATGAAAAACTGTTTTTT. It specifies CAGQRGPNEKLFF.

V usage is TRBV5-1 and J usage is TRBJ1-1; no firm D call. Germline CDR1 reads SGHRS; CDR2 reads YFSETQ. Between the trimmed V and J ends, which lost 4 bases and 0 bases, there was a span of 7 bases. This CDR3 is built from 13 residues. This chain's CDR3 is CASSAKMNTEAFF. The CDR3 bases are TGCGCCAGCAGCGCCAAAATGAACACTGAAGCTTTCTTT.

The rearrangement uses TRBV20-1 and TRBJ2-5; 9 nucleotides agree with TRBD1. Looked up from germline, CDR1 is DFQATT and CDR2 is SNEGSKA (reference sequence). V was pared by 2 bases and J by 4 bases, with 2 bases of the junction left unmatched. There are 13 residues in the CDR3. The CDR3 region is CSARNRGLETQYF. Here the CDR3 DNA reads TGCAGTGCTAGAAACAGGGGGCTAGAGACCCAGTACTTC.

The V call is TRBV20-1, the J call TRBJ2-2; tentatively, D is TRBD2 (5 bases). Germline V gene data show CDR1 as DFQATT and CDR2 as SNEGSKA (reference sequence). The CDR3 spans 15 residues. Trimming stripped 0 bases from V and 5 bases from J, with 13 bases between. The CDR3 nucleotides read TGCAGTGCTAGAGATGATTTGCGGGTTACCGGGGAGCTGTTTTTT. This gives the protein CSARDDLRVTGELFF.

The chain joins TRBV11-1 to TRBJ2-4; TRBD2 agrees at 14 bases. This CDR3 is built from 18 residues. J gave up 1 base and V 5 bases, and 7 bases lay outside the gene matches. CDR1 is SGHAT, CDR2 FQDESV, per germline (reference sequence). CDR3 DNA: TGTGCCAGCAGCCATCTGGGACTAGCGGGAGACGCCAAAAACATTCAGTACTTC. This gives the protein CASSHLGLAGDAKNIQYF. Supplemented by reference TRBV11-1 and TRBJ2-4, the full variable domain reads EAEVAQSPRYKITEKSQAVAFWCDPISGHATLYWYRQILGQGPELLVQFQDESVVDDSQLPKDRFSAERLKGVDSTLKIQPAELGDSAMYLCASSHLGLAGDAKNIQYFGAGTRLSVL.

CDR3 sequence: CASSVGGTGSHEQYF. The CDR3 DNA reads as TGTGCCAGCAGCGTAGGAGGAACAGGTAGCCACGAGCAGTACTTC. The chain combines TRBV9 with TRBJ2-7; D perhaps matches TRBD1 (5 bases). The CDR3 loop spans 15 amino acids. CDR1 and CDR2 from the germline V gene are SGDLS and YYNGEE. V was trimmed by 0 bases and J by 5 bases, leaving 15 bases between them. The whole variable domain, filled in from reference TRBV9 and TRBJ2-7, reads DSGVTQTPKHLITATGQRVTLRCSPRSGDLSVYWYQQSLDQGLQFLIQYYNGEERAKGNILERFSAQQFPDLHSELNLSSLELGDSALYFCASSVGGTGSHEQYFGPGTRLTVT.